The sequence of this T cell receptor beta chain was determined in a study of T cell responses to AZD1222 COVID-19 vaccine. This table comes from immunoSEQ multiplex PCR, and its TCRdb copy is limited to in-frame clones, with some not included. The table has 110,000 to 150,000 clones, more than 85% seen once. The V gene lost 4 bases and the J gene lost 2 bases, with 12 bases spanning the gap. The CDR3 has 14 residues. The receptor comes from an adult in good health. This chain links TRBV5-3 with TRBJ1-2; possible D gene TRBD1, 6 bases. TRBV5-3 is placed among ORFs of uncertain function. This material consisted of peripheral blood, taken on day 0 of AZD1222 vaccination. CDR3 DNA: TGTGCCAGAAGCACCGGGACACTCAACTATGGCTACACCTTC. Protein: CARSTGTLNYGYTF.